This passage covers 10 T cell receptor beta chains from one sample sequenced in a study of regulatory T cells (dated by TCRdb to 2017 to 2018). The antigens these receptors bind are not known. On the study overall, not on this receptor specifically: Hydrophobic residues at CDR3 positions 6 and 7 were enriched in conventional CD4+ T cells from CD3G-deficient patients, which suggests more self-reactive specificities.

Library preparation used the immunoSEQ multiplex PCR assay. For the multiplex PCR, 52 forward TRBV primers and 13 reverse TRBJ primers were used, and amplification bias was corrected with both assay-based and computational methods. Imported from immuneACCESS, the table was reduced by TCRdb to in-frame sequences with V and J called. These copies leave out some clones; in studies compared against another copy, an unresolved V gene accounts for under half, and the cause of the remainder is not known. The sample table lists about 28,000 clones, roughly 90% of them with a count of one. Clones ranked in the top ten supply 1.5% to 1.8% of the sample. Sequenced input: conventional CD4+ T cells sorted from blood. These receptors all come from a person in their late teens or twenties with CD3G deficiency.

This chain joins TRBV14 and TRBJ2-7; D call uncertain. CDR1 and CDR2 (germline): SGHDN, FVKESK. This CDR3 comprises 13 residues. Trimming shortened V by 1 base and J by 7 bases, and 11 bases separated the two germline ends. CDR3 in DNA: TGTGCCAGCAGCCAAGCCCGACAAGGGGAGCAGTACTTC. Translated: CASSQARQGEQYF.

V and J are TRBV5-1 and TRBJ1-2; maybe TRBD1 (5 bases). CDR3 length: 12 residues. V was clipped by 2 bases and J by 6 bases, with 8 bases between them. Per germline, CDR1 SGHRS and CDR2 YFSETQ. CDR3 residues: CASSFTGDGYTF. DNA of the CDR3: TGCGCCAGCAGCTTCACAGGTGATGGCTACACCTTC. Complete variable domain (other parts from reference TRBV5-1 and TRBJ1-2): KAGVTQTPRYLIKTRGQQVTLSCSPISGHRSVSWYQQTPGQGLQFLFEYFSETQRNKGNFPGRFSGRQFSNSRSEMNVSTLELGDSALYLCASSFTGDGYTFGSGTRLTVV.

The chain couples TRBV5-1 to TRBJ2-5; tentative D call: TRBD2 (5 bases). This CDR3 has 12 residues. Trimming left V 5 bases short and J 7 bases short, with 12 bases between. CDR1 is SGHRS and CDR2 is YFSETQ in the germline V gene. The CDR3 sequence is CASSSPRGTQYF. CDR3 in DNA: TGCGCCAGCAGTTCGCCACGGGGGACCCAGTACTTC.

CDR3 coding DNA: TGTGCCAGCAGCGCCAGGGTGATAGATACGCAGTATTTT. This gives the protein CASSARVIDTQYF. The gene calls are TRBV11-2 and TRBJ2-3, with a weak D call TRBD1 (5 bases). Between the trimmed V and J ends, which lost 5 bases and 5 bases, there was a span of 11 bases. Germline V gene data show CDR1 as SGHAT and CDR2 as FQNNGV. This CDR3 is built from 13 residues.

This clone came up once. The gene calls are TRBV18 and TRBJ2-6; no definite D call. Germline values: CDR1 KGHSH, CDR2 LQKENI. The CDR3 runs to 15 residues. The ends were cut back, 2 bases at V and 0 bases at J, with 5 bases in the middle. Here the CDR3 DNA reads TGTGCCAGCTCACCAGGCCTCTCTGGGGCCAACGTCCTGACTTTC. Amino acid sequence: CASSPGLSGANVLTF.

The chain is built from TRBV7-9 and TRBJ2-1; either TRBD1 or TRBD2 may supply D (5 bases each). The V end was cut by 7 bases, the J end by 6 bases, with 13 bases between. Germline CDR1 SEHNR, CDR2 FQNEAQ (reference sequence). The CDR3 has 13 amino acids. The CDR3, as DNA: TGTGCCAGCACCCGGTCTGGGGGCAATGAGCAGTTCTTC. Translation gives CASTRSGGNEQFF.

DNA of the CDR3: TGTGCCAGTAGTTCGTGGACAGGGAGCGACTATGGCTACACCTTC. Residues: CASSSWTGSDYGYTF. The chain is built from TRBV19 and TRBJ1-2; TRBD1 aligns across 8 bases. Germline values: CDR1 LNHDA, CDR2 SQIVND (reference sequence). The J segment lost 3 bases and the V segment lost 5 bases, leaving 8 bases of the junction unmatched. The CDR3 runs to 15 residues.

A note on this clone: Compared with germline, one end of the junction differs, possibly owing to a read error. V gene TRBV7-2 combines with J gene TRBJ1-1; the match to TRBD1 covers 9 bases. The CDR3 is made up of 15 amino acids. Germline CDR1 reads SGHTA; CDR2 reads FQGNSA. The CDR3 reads CASSPQGARNSEAFF. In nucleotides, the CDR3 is TGTGCCAGCAGCCCACAGGGGGCGCGGAACTCTGAAGCTTTCTTT.

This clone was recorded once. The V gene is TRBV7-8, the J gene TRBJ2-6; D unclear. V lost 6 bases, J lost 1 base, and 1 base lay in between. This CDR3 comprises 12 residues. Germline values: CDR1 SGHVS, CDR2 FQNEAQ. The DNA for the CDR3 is TGTGCCAGCAGGTCTGGGGCCAACGTCCTGACTTTC. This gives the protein CASRSGANVLTF.

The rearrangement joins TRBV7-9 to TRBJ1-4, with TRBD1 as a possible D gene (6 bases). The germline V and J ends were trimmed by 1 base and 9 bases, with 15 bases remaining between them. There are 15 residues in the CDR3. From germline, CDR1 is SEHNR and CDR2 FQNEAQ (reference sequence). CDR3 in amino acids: CASSLGSEDSQKLFF. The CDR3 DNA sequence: TGTGCCAGCAGCTTAGGATCCGAGGACAGCCAAAAACTGTTTTTT.